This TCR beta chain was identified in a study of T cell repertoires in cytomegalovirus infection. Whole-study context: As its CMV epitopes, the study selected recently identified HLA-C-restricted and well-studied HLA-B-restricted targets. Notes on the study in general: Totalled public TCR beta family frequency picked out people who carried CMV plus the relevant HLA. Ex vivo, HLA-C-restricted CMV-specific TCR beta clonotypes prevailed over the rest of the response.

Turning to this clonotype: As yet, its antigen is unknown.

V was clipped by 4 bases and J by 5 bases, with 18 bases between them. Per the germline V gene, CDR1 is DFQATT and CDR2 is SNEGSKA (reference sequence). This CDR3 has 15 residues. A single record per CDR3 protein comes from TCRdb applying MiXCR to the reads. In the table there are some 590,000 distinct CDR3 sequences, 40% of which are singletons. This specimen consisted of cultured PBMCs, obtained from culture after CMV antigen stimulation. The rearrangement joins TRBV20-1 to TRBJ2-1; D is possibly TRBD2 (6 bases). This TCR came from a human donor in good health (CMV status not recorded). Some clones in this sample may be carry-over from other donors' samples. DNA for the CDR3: TGCAGTGCTATGGCGGTGGGACTCCCAGACAATGAGCAGTTCTTC. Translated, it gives CSAMAVGLPDNEQFF.